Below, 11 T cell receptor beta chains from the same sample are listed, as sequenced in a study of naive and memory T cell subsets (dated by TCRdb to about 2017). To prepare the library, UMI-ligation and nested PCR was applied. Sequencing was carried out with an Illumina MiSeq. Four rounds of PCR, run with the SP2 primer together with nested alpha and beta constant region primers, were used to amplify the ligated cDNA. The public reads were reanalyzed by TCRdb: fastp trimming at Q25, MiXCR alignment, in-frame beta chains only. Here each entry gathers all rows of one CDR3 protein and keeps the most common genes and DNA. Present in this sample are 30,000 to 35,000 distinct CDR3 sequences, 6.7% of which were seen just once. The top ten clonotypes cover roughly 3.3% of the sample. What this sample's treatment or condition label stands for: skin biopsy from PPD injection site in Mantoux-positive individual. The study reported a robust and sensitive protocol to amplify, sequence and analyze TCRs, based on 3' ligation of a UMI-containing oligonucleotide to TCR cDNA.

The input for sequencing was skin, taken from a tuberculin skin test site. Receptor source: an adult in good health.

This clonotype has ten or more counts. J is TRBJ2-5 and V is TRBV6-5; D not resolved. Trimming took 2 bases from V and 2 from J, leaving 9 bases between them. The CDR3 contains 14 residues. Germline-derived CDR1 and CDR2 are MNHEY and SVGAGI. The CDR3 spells CASSYASVQETQYF. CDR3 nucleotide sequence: TGTGCCAGCAGTTACGCCAGCGTTCAAGAGACCCAGTACTTC.

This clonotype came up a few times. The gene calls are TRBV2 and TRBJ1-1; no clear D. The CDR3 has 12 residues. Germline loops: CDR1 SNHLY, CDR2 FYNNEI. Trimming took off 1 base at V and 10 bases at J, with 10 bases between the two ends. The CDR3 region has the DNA TGTGCCAGCAGTGAAGGACAACCGGCAGCTTTCTTT. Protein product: CASSEGQPAAFF.

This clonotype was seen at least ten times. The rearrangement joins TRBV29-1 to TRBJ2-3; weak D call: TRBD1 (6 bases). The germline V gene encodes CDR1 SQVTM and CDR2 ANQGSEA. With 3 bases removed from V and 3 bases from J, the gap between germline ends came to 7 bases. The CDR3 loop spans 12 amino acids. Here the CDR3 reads CSVERGTDTQYF. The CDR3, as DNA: TGCAGCGTTGAGAGGGGGACAGATACGCAGTATTTT.

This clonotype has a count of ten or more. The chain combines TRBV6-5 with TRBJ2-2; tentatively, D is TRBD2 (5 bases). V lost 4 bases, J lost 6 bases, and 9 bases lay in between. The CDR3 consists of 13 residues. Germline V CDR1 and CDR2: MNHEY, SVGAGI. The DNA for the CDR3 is TGTGCCAGCAGTTTCGGAGGCGCCGGGGAGCTGTTTTTT. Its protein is CASSFGGAGELFF.

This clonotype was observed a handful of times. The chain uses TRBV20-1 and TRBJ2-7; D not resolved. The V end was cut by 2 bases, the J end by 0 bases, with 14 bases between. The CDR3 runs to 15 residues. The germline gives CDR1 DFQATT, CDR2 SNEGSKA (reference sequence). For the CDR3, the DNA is TGCAGTGCTAGACGTTTTGAGGATTACTCCTACGAGCAGTACTTC. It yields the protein CSARRFEDYSYEQYF.

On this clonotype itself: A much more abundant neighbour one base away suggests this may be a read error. DNA of the CDR3: TGTGCCAGCAGCACAGGGTTAGATTGTTATGGCGACACCTTC. Amino acids: CASSTGLDCYGDTF. This rearrangement joins TRBV11-1 to TRBJ1-2; maybe TRBD1 (6 bases). Germline CDR1 SGHAT, CDR2 FQDESV (reference sequence). The CDR3 has 14 residues.

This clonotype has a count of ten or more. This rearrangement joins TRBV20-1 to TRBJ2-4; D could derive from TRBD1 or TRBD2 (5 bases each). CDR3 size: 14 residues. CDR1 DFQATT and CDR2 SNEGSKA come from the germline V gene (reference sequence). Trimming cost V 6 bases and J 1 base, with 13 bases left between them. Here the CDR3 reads CSATNWGAKNIQYF. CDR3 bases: TGCAGTGCAACTAACTGGGGGGCCAAAAACATTCAGTACTTC.

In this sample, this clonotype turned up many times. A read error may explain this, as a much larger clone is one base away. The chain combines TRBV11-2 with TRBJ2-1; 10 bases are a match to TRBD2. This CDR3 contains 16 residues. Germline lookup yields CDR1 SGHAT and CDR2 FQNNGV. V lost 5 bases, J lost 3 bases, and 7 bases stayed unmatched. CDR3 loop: CASSPHASGGYNEQFF. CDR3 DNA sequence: TGTGCCAGCAGCCCCCACGCTAGCGGGGGCTACAATGAGCAGTTCTTC.

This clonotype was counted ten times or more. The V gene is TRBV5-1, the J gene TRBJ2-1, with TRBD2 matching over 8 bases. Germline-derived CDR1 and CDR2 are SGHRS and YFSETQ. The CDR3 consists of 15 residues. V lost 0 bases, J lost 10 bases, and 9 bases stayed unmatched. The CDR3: CASSLVVSGGSEQFF. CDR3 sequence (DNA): TGCGCCAGCAGCTTGGTTGTCAGCGGGGGCAGCGAGCAGTTCTTC.

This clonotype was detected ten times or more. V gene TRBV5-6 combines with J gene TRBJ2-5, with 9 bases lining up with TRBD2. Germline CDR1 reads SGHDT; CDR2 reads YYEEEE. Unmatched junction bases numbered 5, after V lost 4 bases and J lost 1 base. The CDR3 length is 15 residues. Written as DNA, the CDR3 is TGTGCCAGCAGCCCGAGCGGGGGGACCCAAGAGACCCAGTACTTC. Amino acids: CASSPSGGTQETQYF.

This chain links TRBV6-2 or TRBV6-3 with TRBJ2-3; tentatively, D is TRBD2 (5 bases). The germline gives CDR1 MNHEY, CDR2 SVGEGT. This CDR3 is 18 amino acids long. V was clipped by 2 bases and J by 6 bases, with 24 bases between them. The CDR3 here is CASSYTVAPGIWEDTQYF. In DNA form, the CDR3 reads TGTGCCAGCAGTTACACTGTCGCCCCGGGAATTTGGGAGGATACGCAGTATTTT.